This entry concerns a single T cell receptor (beta chain). The data are from a study of blood T cell repertoires in COVID-19. Whole-study context: The samples span acute and convalescent COVID-19 from the United States, Italy and Spain. Sources were T cells, B-cell-depleted T cells, or PBMCs; the material itself was cDNA or gDNA.

The V gene end was trimmed by 5 bases and the J gene end by 1 base; junction bases not matched to a gene: 8. This CDR3 has 15 amino acids. CDR1 is MNHEY, CDR2 SVGAGI, per germline. Per the study methods: From reference gene primer amplification, estimates of nucleated cell counts were derived. The method was immunoSEQ multiplex PCR; TCRdb's version includes in-frame clones alone and lacks a portion of them. That table furnishes V, J and clone size, whereas the DNA furnished D and trimming. The sample includes under 350,000 clones, roughly 85% seen only once; the top ten take 7.2%. The sequencing input was peripheral blood. This sequence originates from a human donor in a cohort sampled during active COVID-19. The rearrangement links TRBV6-5 to TRBJ2-7, with TRBD1 matching over 7 bases. CDR3 sequence reads: CASSTPGQTSYEQYF. DNA of the CDR3: TGTGCCAGCAGTACTCCGGGACAGACGTCCTACGAGCAGTACTTC.